This T cell receptor beta chain was documented in a study of blood T cell repertoires in COVID-19. Study-wide context: Samples representing acute and convalescent COVID-19 were sourced from the United States, Italy and Spain. PBMCs, B-cell-depleted T cells, or T cells provided the cDNA or gDNA that made up the material.

CDR1 and CDR2 from the germline V gene are SNHLY and FYNNEI. V lost 4 bases, J lost 6 bases, and 2 bases stayed unmatched. The CDR3 totals 13 residues. This clone occurred once. The authors' processing: Researchers report that nucleated cell counts were estimated from reference gene primer amplification. The method was immunoSEQ multiplex PCR; TCRdb's version includes in-frame clones alone and lacks a portion of them. V and J calls and clone size are copied from that table; D and trimming were computed from the DNA. The sample records around 68,000 clones, roughly 87% being singletons. The chain has TRBV2 and TRBJ2-7; the match to TRBD1 covers 11 bases. The specimen sequenced was peripheral blood. The receptor was derived from a middle-aged man with active COVID-19. The CDR3 DNA sequence: TGTGCCAGCAGTGGGGGGACAGGGGGCGAGCAGTACTTC. This gives the protein CASSGGTGGEQYF.